The rows below give T cell receptor beta chains drawn from one sample of a study of blood T cell repertoires in COVID-19. The method was immunoSEQ multiplex PCR; TCRdb's version includes in-frame clones alone and lacks a portion of them. This sample yields roughly 280,000 clones, of which around 89% are seen a single time; 2.5% to 3% belongs to the top ten. The sample consisted of PBMCs or T cells enriched from blood (not recorded which). Every receptor here comes from a woman aged 45-65 years who had recovered from COVID-19. The conserved cysteine and the conserved F or W are not part of the CDR3 here. The D gene is left open where the match is weak.

D,V,CDR3
.,TRBV7-2,ASSGVGLFTDTQY
TRBD2,TRBV7-2,ASSVTSGSGTGELF
TRBD2,TRBV28,ASSALIGTSGKGRSYEQY
.,TRBV3-1/TRBV3-2,ASSQGRSNTEAF
.,TRBV15,ATSRATEPGHEQY
.,TRBV18,ASSELDEGGQPQH
.,TRBV27,ASRSPLSGIWGYT
.,TRBV3-1/TRBV3-2,ASSQHQTGGRGNYGYT
TRBD2,TRBV4-3,ASSQDPGLAGYTGELF
TRBD1,TRBV29-1,SVGRGPYEQY
TRBD2,TRBV29-1,SVEEGSSGSWETQY
TRBD2,TRBV7-2,ASGGGEGKSEQY
.,TRBV9,ASSGIPALGNEQF
TRBD1,TRBV2,ASSSRDRGGETQY
.,TRBV4-3,ASSQDPWGVNEKLF